The T cell receptor (beta chain) under discussion was sequenced for a study of radiation and T cells in renal cell carcinoma (dated by TCRdb to the early 2020s). A note on the overall study: Samples were obtained from a clinical trial, in which 15 Gy stereotactic body radiation therapy was delivered to primary renal cell carcinomas and nephrectomy was performed 4 weeks later. Across all 50 or so samples, 4,016,671 unique CDR3 nucleotide sequences encoding some 2.6 million unique CDR3 amino acid sequences were identified. In total, roughly 52 samples, comprising around 26 tumors and approximately 27 peripheral blood samples, were subjected to TCR beta sequencing.

TCR beta libraries were generated from genomic DNA with the immunoSEQ kit, following the manufacturer's recommendations. For library preparation, a first multiplex PCR was performed with proprietary primers, followed by a second PCR in which unique barcodes were added, and bead cleanups were performed after each round. A positive control reaction and a negative control reaction, both provided in the kit, were run with every batch of samples. The final libraries were assessed on an Agilent 4200 TapeStation D1000 ScreenTape, pooled by volume, and quantified by qPCR. Sequencing was performed on an Illumina NextSeq500 using a MidOutput 150-cycle cartridge, with 156 Read1 cycles, 15 Index1 cycles, and the kit custom primers. The pooled library was loaded at roughly 0.92 pM with an approximately 18% PhiX control spike-in. As for the authors' bioinformatics: Vendor-processed data were analyzed in R, with a clonotype defined as all T cells sharing the same CDR3 nucleotide sequence. For clone abundance analyses, frequencies were normalized to the 10,000 most abundant clones in each sample. Public T cell clones, which averaged fewer than five per sample, were removed prior to analysis. Tumor-enriched clonotypes and baseline blood-enriched clonotypes were defined as those with an abundance difference of at least 32-fold between compartments. A beta-binomial differential abundance model was used to identify clonotypes that were expanded or contracted between blood time points. Tumor-blood repertoire similarity was measured with the Baroni-Urbani and Buser coefficient, and groups were compared using two-tailed Wilcoxon tests in R. The immuneACCESS repertoire file appears here via TCRdb, limited to in-frame rearrangements. These files lack a portion of the clones; in checked studies, under half of the deficit traces to unresolved V genes, and the cause of the others is not known. Clone size and V and J calls were adopted from that table, with D and trimming inferred from the DNA. The sample records roughly 100,000 clones, 86% of which are singletons. The ten largest clones capture roughly 8% of the sample.

Of note for this clone: The antigen it recognizes is unknown. No quality values exist for individual bases; no much larger clone is one base distant.

Broader findings and caveats from the paper: The single-armed trial design could not address effects of radiation dose or scheduling on the TCR repertoire. Top tumor clonotypes rose in blood from baseline to 2 weeks post-radiation, then contracted by 4 weeks, suggesting transient expansion of tumor-resident clones. Because pretreatment tumor biopsies were not available, the study could not determine whether clonotypes were already present within the tumor at baseline. Blood repertoire dynamics were not followed beyond 4 weeks after treatment.

Interpreted using the paper, the time point label stands for: baseline pretreatment blood. In the paper's terms, the treatment or condition label means: 15 Gy SBRT to primary tumor, nephrectomy 4 weeks later. To follow tumor-enriched clonotypes, serial peripheral blood was collected from radiation-treated patients at baseline and at 2 weeks and 4 weeks after SBRT. Every patient had renal cell carcinoma of clear cell pathology. The QIAamp DNA Blood Mini Kit (Qiagen) was used to prepare genomic DNA for TCR sequencing. The analyses included only samples that passed all quality control checks. V has 5 bases trimmed and J has 1 base trimmed; junction bases matching no gene number 14. From the cysteine up to the phenylalanine, the CDR3 has a length of 19 residues. The retained sequence is limited to the CDR3, 57 bases, with the frame set at the first base. Per the germline V gene (reference sequence), SEHNR is the CDR1 and FQNEAQ is the CDR2.

The V gene is TRBV7-9 and the J gene is TRBJ2-3; TRBD2 lines up with 11 middle nucleotides. The TCR originated in a man in his fifties or sixties with renal cell carcinoma. The specimen was blood, collected from a patient whose treatment included radiotherapy and nephrectomy. The bases read TGTGCCAGCAGCCCAGCGGCTAGCGGGGGGAACCTGGGCACAGATACGCAGTATTTT. Translation gives CASSPAASGGNLGTDTQYF. The entire variable domain, with the stretches around the CDR3 drawn from the reference TRBV7-9 and TRBJ2-3 proteins, is DTGVSQNPRHKITKRGQNVTFRCDPISEHNRLYWYRQTLGQGPEFLTYFQNEAQLEKSRLLSDRFSAERPKGSFSTLEIQRTEQGDSAMYLCASSPAASGGNLGTDTQYFGPGTRLTVL.